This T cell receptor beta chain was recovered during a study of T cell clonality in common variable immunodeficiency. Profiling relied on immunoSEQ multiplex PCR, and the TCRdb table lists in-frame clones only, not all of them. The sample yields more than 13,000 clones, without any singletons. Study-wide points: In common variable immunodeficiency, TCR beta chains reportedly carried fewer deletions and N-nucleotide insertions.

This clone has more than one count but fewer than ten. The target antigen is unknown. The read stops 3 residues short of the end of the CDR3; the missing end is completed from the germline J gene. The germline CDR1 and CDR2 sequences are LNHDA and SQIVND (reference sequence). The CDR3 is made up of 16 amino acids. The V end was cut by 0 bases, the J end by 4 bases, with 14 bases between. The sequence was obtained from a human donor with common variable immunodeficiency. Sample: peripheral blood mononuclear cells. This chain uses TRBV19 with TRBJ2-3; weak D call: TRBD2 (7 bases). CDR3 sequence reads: CASSIDLWGGADTQYF. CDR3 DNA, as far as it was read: TGTGCCAGTAGTATAGATCTGTGGGGGGGCGCAGATACG.